This TCR beta chain was sequenced during a study of CD8+ T cells in alopecia areata. Following RNA extraction, reverse transcription yielded cDNA that acted as the sequencing template. Clones were sequenced by immunoSEQ multiplex PCR, and TCRdb holds only the in-frame ones, with some missing. The sample gives over 150,000 clones, approximately 60% of which show up once; roughly 5% is in the top ten. A note on this clone: Its specificity is not known.

Isolation of CD4+ and CD8+ T cells from PBMCs was achieved by sorting. Trimming removed 4 bases from V and 7 bases from J, with 14 bases in between. Germline assignment: CDR1 SNHLY and CDR2 FYNNEI. The CDR3 spans 13 residues. Regarding the study as a whole: Whereas mice showed it more clearly, TCR sharing across patients was murkier, possibly because of HLA.

Material: CD8+ T cells sorted from blood. V gene TRBV2 combines with J gene TRBJ2-7; D possibly corresponds to TRBD1 (6 bases). This TCR was sampled from a human donor in good health. The CDR3 DNA reads TGTGCCAGCAGTGGAATAGACAGGAGGGAGCAGTACTTC. Translation gives CASSGIDRREQYF.